This paragraph covers one TCR beta chain sequence. Its specificity is unknown. Every sample had roughly 1-11 million cryopreserved PBMC in it before DNA extraction. Per germline, CDR1 LGHNA and CDR2 YSLEER. The CDR3 loop spans 15 amino acids. The V end was cut by 1 base, the J end by 4 bases, with 8 bases between. This sample was taken from a study of long-term antiretroviral therapy in people with HIV. Regarding the study as a whole: Controls showed broader CDR3 length ranges than did the HIV repertoires. Repertoire dominance by clones expanded before ART was seen at all time points. ART-treated samples gained diversity yet remained below transplant donor controls.

The authors ran the immunoSEQ assay, v3.0, at survey level. The data were produced by immunoSEQ multiplex PCR, yet TCRdb's version contains in-frame clones alone and is incomplete. The table lists about 10,000 clones, approximately 82% of them singletons. The gene calls are TRBV4-3 and TRBJ1-6; D is perhaps TRBD1 (6 bases). This clonotype was obtained from a man between 40 and 49 years old with HIV. The specimen comprised unsorted PBMCs, sampled 1.2 years after starting antiretroviral therapy. The CDR3 sequence is CASSQGDRYNSPLHF. The CDR3 DNA reads TGCGCCAGCAGCCAAGGAGACAGGTATAATTCACCCCTCCACTTT.